Below are 29 T cell receptor beta chains sequenced from a single sample in a study of control samples from healthy donors and cancer patients. Here immunoSEQ multiplex PCR was the method, and the copy in TCRdb shows in-frame clones only, minus some. The sample carries approximately 230,000 clones, more than 65% recorded once. Sequencing input: PBMCs. The source is a woman aged 60-75 years with lung cancer.

This clone was picked up a small number of times. This chain uses TRBV9 with TRBJ2-1; 11 nucleotides align to TRBD2. The germline V gene encodes CDR1 SGDLS and CDR2 YYNGEE. Unmatched junction bases numbered 3, after V lost 0 bases and J lost 4 bases. The length of the CDR3 is 16 residues. CDR3 DNA: TGTGCCAGCAGCGTAGGGGGACTAGCGGTTTACAATGAGCAGTTCTTC. Protein: CASSVGGLAVYNEQFF.

The chain employs TRBV5-1 and TRBJ2-2, with 12 positions matching TRBD2. Per germline, CDR1 SGHRS and CDR2 YFSETQ. This CDR3 comprises 16 residues. After removal of 3 bases from V and 6 bases from J, the junction contained 6 bases not matched to a gene. The CDR3 loop reads CASSWDLAGGPGELFF. CDR3 sequence (DNA): TGCGCCAGCAGCTGGGACCTAGCGGGGGGGCCCGGGGAGCTGTTTTTT.

The V and J genes are TRBV7-3 and TRBJ2-1; 10 bases line up with TRBD2. Germline-derived CDR1 and CDR2 are SGHTA and FQGTGA. Trimming at V came to 4 bases and at J to 3 bases, leaving 3 bases not matched to a gene. The CDR3 spans 15 residues. CDR3 residues: CASSSRLAGYNEQFF. The CDR3 region has the DNA TGTGCCAGCAGCTCACGACTAGCGGGCTACAATGAGCAGTTCTTC.

The chain recombines TRBV5-8 with TRBJ2-7, with D maybe TRBD1 (6 bases). The CDR3 has 15 amino acids. The V end was cut by 1 base, the J end by 4 bases, with 15 bases between. Germline assignment: CDR1 SGHTS and CDR2 YDEGEE. Here the CDR3 reads CASSLSGTPIYEQYF. The CDR3 bases are TGTGCCAGCAGCTTGTCGGGGACACCGATTTACGAGCAGTACTTC.

This sequence joins TRBV2 and TRBJ2-3; no firm D call. Trimming shortened V by 3 bases and J by 5 bases, and 15 bases separated the two germline ends. Germline V CDR1 and CDR2: SNHLY, FYNNEI. CDR3 length equals 15 residues. CDR3: CASSEVARGGDTQYF. For the CDR3, the DNA is TGTGCCAGCAGTGAGGTTGCGAGAGGTGGAGATACGCAGTATTTT.

The rearrangement links TRBV18 to TRBJ2-7; no clear D. CDR3 length: 14 residues. CDR1 KGHSH and CDR2 LQKENI come from the germline V gene. V gave up 0 bases and J gave up 6 bases, with 12 bases separating them. CDR3 sequence (DNA): TGTGCCAGCTCACCACCTTCTAGTCCCCGCGAGCAGTACTTC. It codes for CASSPPSSPREQYF.

The rearrangement links TRBV30 to TRBJ1-3; no firm D call. Germline V lookup: CDR1 GTSNPN, CDR2 SVGIG (reference sequence). V lost 4 bases, J lost 0 bases, and 4 bases lay in between. CDR3 size: 12 residues. For the CDR3, the DNA is TGTGCCTGGACAGCCTCTGGAAACACCATATATTTT. Translating gives CAWTASGNTIYF. Looking up the rest from reference TRBV30 and TRBJ1-3 gives the full variable domain: SQTIHQWPATLVQPVGSPLSLECTVEGTSNPNLYWYRQAAGRGLQLLFYSVGIGQISSEVPQNLSASRPQDRQFILSSKKLLLSDSGFYLCAWTASGNTIYFGEGSWLTVV.

The rearrangement joins TRBV7-3 to TRBJ2-5; TRBD1 or TRBD2 may be the D gene (5 bases each). The CDR3 length is 13 residues. Between the trimmed V and J ends, which lost 2 bases and 3 bases, there was a span of 7 bases. Germline V gives CDR1 SGHTA, CDR2 FQGTGA. Written as DNA, the CDR3 is TGTGCCAGCAGCTTAGGGGGTAAAGAGACCCAGTACTTC. The encoded protein is CASSLGGKETQYF.

As concerns this clone: Other DNA sequences within the sample encode an identical CDR3. The chain combines TRBV25-1 with TRBJ2-7; 9 nucleotides match TRBD1. The trim removed 6 bases at V and 2 bases at J, leaving 5 bases unmatched. The length of the CDR3 is 14 residues. Germline lookup yields CDR1 MGHDK and CDR2 SYGVNS. CDR3 DNA sequence: TGTGCCAGCAGCCGGGACAGGGCCACCTACGAGCAGTACTTC. This sequence encodes CASSRDRATYEQYF.

The table lists this clone with a count of one. V and J are TRBV18 and TRBJ2-1; 12 bases fit TRBD1. In germline, CDR1 is KGHSH, CDR2 LQKENI. The CDR3 spans 16 residues. Trimming removed 0 bases from V and 8 bases from J; junction bases left unmatched: 5. The CDR3, as DNA: TGTGCCAGCTCACCACCTGGGACAGGGGGCGGAGATGAGCAGTTCTTC. This gives the protein CASSPPGTGGGDEQFF.

This sequence joins TRBV10-3 and TRBJ2-1; 8 positions match TRBD2. V lost 7 bases to trimming and J lost 1 base; unmatched junction nucleotides: 3. The germline V gene has CDR1 ENHRY and CDR2 SYGVKD. The CDR3 totals 14 residues. The CDR3 reads CAITKRESYNEQFF. DNA of the CDR3: TGTGCCATCACCAAGCGGGAGTCCTACAATGAGCAGTTCTTC.

This clone has more than one count but fewer than ten. One end of the junction does not line up with germline, which may come from a read error. V is TRBV6-5 and J is TRBJ1-5; D gene uncertain. The CDR3 length is 13 residues. Germline values: CDR1 MNHEY, CDR2 SVGAGI. CDR3 DNA: TGTGCCAGCAGTCCCGCCGTGAATCGGCCCCAGCATTTT. It is translated as CASSPAVNRPQHF.

V is TRBV3-1 (or the pseudogene TRBV3-2) and J is TRBJ2-7; 14 positions match TRBD2. The ends lost 5 bases at V and 3 bases at J; junction bases unmatched: 3. Germline lookup yields CDR1 LGHDT and CDR2 YNNKEL (reference sequence). This CDR3 contains 15 residues. The CDR3 protein is CASSKGLAGGYEQYF. The CDR3 DNA follows: TGTGCCAGCAGCAAAGGACTAGCGGGAGGCTACGAGCAGTACTTC.

The CDR3 DNA sequence: TGTGCCAGCAGCCCCACAGGGGGCGCGGGAGATACGCAGTATTTT. Translated, it gives CASSPTGGAGDTQYF. The rearrangement links TRBV7-9 to TRBJ2-3, with 9 bases identical to TRBD1. The germline CDR1 and CDR2 sequences are SEHNR and FQNEAQ (reference sequence). Losses at the gene ends were 5 bases for V and 5 bases for J; bases not matched to a gene: 8. The CDR3 spans 15 residues.

V usage is TRBV5-1 and J usage is TRBJ1-4; D gene unclear. The CDR3 totals 14 residues. The germline CDR1 and CDR2 sequences are SGHRS and YFSETQ. Between the trimmed V and J ends, which lost 5 bases and 0 bases, there was a span of 8 bases. CDR3 nucleotide sequence: TGCGCCAGCAGGCCGGAGTCAACTAATGAAAAACTGTTTTTT. Residues: CASRPESTNEKLFF.

This clone was counted a single time. V is TRBV5-1 and J is TRBJ2-1, with D perhaps being TRBD1 or TRBD2 (5 bases each). The CDR3 is 12 residues long. V lost 7 bases and J lost 5, with 10 bases in between. Germline loops: CDR1 SGHRS, CDR2 YFSETQ. The CDR3 loop is CASRDPHNEQFF. Here the CDR3 DNA reads TGCGCCAGCCGGGACCCTCACAATGAGCAGTTCTTC.

Points on this clone: Other DNA sequences from this sample encode an identical CDR3 as well. J is TRBJ1-5 and V is TRBV18; perhaps TRBD1 as D (6 bases). CDR1 is KGHSH, CDR2 LQKENI, per germline. Trimming stripped 3 bases from V and 1 base from J, with 7 bases between. The CDR3 covers 14 residues. The CDR3: CASSPGQSNQPQHF. In DNA, the CDR3 is TGTGCCAGCTCACCGGGACAAAGCAATCAGCCCCAGCATTTT.

The V gene is TRBV2, the J gene TRBJ2-7, with D possibly TRBD2 on 5 matching bases. The CDR3 loop spans 13 amino acids. The V and J ends lost 4 bases and 3 bases respectively, with 10 bases between them. The V gene's germline CDR1 is SNHLY and CDR2 FYNNEI. CDR3 bases: TGTGCCAGCAGTGGGAGGTCCAACTACGAGCAGTACTTC. Translation: CASSGRSNYEQYF.

V usage is TRBV18 and J usage is TRBJ2-3; D is perhaps TRBD1 (5 bases). In germline, CDR1 is KGHSH, CDR2 LQKENI. The length of the CDR3 is 16 residues. V shed 1 base and J shed 2 bases, with 13 bases lying between them. In nucleotides, the CDR3 is TGTGCCAGCTCACCACGGGCAGGGCCCTCCACAGATACGCAGTATTTT. This translates into CASSPRAGPSTDTQYF.

The V and J genes are TRBV5-1 and TRBJ1-6, with a weak D call TRBD1 (5 bases). This CDR3 region has 13 residues. Trimming took 0 bases from V and 8 from J, leaving 6 bases between them. Germline CDR1 SGHRS, CDR2 YFSETQ. CDR3 nucleotides: TGCGCCAGCAGCTTGGCAGGGTATTCACCCCTCCACTTT. As protein: CASSLAGYSPLHF.

The J gene is TRBJ1-4, the V gene TRBV28; 10 bases are a match to TRBD1. Germline CDR1 and CDR2: MDHEN and SYDVKM. Trimming removed 7 bases from V and 6 bases from J; junction bases left unmatched: 5. The CDR3 is made up of 14 amino acids. DNA of the CDR3: TGTGCCAGCACCCTGACAGGGGGCCATGAAAAACTGTTTTTT. Translated: CASTLTGGHEKLFF.

This chain connects TRBV6-5 to TRBJ2-1, with D possibly TRBD1 on 5 matching bases. The length of the CDR3 is 15 residues. V lost 5 bases to trimming and J lost 5 bases, with 16 bases between them. Germline assignment: CDR1 MNHEY and CDR2 SVGAGI. CDR3 in amino acids: CASSPQSAGHNEQFF. CDR3 bases: TGTGCCAGCAGTCCCCAATCGGCAGGGCACAATGAGCAGTTCTTC.

This clone was detected once. The chain carries TRBV24-1 and TRBJ2-3, with TRBD2 matching over 12 bases. The germline V gene encodes CDR1 KGHDR and CDR2 SFDVKD. The CDR3 totals 18 residues. With V trimmed by 4 bases and J by 5 bases, 12 bases remained unmatched. This CDR3 reads CATSDPSASGGAGDTQYF. CDR3 in DNA: TGTGCCACCAGTGACCCCTCCGCTAGCGGGGGGGCTGGAGATACGCAGTATTTT.

This clone appeared a few times. The chain has TRBV15 and TRBJ1-1; D might be TRBD1 (5 bases). This CDR3 is 13 amino acids long. The germline gives CDR1 LNHNV, CDR2 YYDKDF (reference sequence). Between the trimmed V and J ends, which lost 0 bases and 4 bases, there was a span of 6 bases. The CDR3, as DNA: TGTGCCACCAGCAGAGATAGGGGCACTGAAGCTTTCTTT. It yields the protein CATSRDRGTEAFF.

The chain links TRBV5-1 to TRBJ1-2; possibly TRBD1 for D (6 bases). V was cut by 0 bases and J by 4 bases, with 7 bases left in between. The CDR3 covers 13 residues. CDR1 and CDR2 from the germline V gene are SGHRS and YFSETQ. Here the CDR3 DNA reads TGCGCCAGCAGCTTGGACAGGGCCTATGGCTACACCTTC. Translation gives CASSLDRAYGYTF.

V and J are TRBV10-3 and TRBJ1-6; 10 bases line up with TRBD1. Germline values: CDR1 ENHRY, CDR2 SYGVKD. V lost 0 bases, J lost 9 bases, and 2 bases stayed unmatched. This CDR3 comprises 15 residues. Here the CDR3 reads CAISESRDRGSPLHF. Written as DNA, the CDR3 is TGTGCCATCAGTGAGTCCCGGGACAGGGGTTCACCCCTCCACTTT.

The DNA of the CDR3 is TGCGCCAGTCGGGACAGGGGAGGGGAAAAACTGTTTTTT. Its protein is CASRDRGGEKLFF. J is TRBJ1-4 and V is TRBV5-1, with 10 nucleotides matching TRBD1. The CDR3 has 13 amino acids. Per the germline V gene, CDR1 is SGHRS and CDR2 is YFSETQ. V dropped 8 bases and J dropped 8; count of bases not matched to a gene: 6.

This clone was counted only a few times. The rearrangement joins TRBV9 to TRBJ2-7, with 8 bases lining up with TRBD2. The V and J ends lost 0 bases and 3 bases, in that order; junction bases with no gene match: 5. Germline CDR1 SGDLS, CDR2 YYNGEE. The CDR3 has 15 residues. The CDR3 DNA is TGTGCCAGCAGCGTAGGGCTAGCGGGTGGCTACGAGCAGTACTTC. It specifies CASSVGLAGGYEQYF.

This clone was counted once. The V call is TRBV11-2, the J call TRBJ2-1, with D possibly being TRBD2 (6 bases). CDR1 and CDR2 (germline): SGHAT, FQNNGV. V lost 2 bases, J lost 7 bases, and 6 bases lay in between. This CDR3 has 12 amino acids. DNA of the CDR3: TGTGCCAGCAGCTTACTAGCGAATGAGCAGTTCTTC. Translated: CASSLLANEQFF.